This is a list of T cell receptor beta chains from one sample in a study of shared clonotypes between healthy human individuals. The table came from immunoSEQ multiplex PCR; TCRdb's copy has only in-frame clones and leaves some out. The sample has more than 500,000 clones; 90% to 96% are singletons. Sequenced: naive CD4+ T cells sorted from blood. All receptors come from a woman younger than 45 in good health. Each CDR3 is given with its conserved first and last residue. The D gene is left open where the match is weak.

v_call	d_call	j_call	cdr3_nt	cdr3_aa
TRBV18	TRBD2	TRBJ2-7	TGTGCCAGCTCCCAGACTAGCGGGAGATTGGTCGAGCAGTACTTC	CASSQTSGRLVEQYF
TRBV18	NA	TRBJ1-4	TGTGCCAGCCGCCAGGCCCGGGAGGAAAAACTGTTTTTT	CASRQAREEKLFF
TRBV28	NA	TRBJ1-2	TGTGCCAGCACCTCAGGGACGTCTGGCTACACCTTC	CASTSGTSGYTF
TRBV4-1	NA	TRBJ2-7	TGCGCCAGCAGCCAACAGCCCTCAGGCACCCCCTACGAGCAGTACTTC	CASSQQPSGTPYEQYF
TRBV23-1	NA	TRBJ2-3	TGCGCCAGCAGTCAATCGAGGGGGGCACCGGATACGCAGTATTTT	CASSQSRGAPDTQYF
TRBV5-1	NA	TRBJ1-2	TGCGCCAGCAGCTTCACAGGAGGAGGTGACTATGGCTACACCTTC	CASSFTGGGDYGYTF
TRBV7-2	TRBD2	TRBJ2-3	TGTGCCAGCAGCTTCATAGCGGGAGGGCAAGATACGCAGTATTTT	CASSFIAGGQDTQYF
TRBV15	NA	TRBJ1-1	TGTGCCACCAGCAGAGATAATTTAGGAGGCCGGGGCACTGAAGCTTTCTTT	CATSRDNLGGRGTEAFF
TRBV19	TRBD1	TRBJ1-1	TGTGCCAGTAAGCCCCGAGGGACAGGGGAGAACACTGAAGCTTTCTTT	CASKPRGTGENTEAFF
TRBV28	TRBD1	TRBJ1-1	TGTGCCAGCAGTTTAGTTCAGGGGGCGGCTGAAGCTTTCTTT	CASSLVQGAAEAFF
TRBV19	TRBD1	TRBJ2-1	TGTGCCAGTACCCGGACAGGGTCCTACAATGAGCAGTTCTTC	CASTRTGSYNEQFF